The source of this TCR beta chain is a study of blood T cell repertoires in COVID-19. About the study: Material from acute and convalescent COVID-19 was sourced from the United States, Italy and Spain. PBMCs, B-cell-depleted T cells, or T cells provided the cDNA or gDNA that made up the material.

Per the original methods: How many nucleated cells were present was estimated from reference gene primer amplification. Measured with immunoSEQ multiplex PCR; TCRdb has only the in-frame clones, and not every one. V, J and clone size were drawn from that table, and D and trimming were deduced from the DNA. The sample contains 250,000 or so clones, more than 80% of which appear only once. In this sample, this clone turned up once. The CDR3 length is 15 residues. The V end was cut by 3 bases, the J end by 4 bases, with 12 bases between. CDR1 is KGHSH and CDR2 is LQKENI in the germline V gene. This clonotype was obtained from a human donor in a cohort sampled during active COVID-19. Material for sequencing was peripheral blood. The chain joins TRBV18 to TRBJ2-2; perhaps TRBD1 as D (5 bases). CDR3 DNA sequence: TGTGCCAGCTCACCGACGGTTCAGGGCACCGGGGAGCTGTTTTTT. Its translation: CASSPTVQGTGELFF.